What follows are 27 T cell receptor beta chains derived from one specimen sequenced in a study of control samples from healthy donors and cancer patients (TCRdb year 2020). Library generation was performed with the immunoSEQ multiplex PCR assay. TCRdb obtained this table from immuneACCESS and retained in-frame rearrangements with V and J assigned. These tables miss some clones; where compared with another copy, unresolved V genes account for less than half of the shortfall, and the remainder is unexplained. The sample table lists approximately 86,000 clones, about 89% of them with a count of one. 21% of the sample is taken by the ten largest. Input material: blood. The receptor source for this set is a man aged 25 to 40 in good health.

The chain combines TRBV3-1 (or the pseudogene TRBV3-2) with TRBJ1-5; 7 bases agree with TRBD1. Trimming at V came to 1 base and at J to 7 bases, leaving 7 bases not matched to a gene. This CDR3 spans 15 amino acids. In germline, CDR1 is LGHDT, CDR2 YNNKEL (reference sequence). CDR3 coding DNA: TGTGCCAGCAGCCAAGGAGGAGGGGGCAGGCAGCCCCAGCATTTT. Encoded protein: CASSQGGGGRQPQHF.

CDR3 amino acids: CASSVGGPVSTDTQYF. In nucleotides, the CDR3 is TGTGCCAGCAGCGTAGGAGGGCCGGTAAGCACAGATACGCAGTATTTT. This rearrangement joins TRBV9 to TRBJ2-3; tentative D call: TRBD2 (5 bases). CDR3 length: 16 amino acids. Between the trimmed V and J ends, which lost 0 bases and 0 bases, there was a span of 11 bases. Germline CDR1 and CDR2: SGDLS and YYNGEE.

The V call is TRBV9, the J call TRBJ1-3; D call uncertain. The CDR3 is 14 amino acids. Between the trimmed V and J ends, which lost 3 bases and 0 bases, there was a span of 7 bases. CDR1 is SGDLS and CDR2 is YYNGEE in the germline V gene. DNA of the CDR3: TGTGCCAGCAGCGGGCGGTACTCTGGAAACACCATATATTTT. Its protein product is CASSGRYSGNTIYF.

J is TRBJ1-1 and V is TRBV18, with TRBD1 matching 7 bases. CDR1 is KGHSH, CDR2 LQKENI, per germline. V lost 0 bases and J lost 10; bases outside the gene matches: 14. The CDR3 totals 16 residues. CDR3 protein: CASSPPRGDSLRGAFF. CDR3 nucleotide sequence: TGTGCCAGCTCACCACCTCGGGGGGACAGCCTCCGGGGAGCTTTCTTT.

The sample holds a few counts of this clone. The CDR3 sequence is CASSAGRDQPQHF. CDR3 in DNA: TGTGCCAGCAGTGCGGGAAGAGATCAGCCCCAGCATTTT. The V and J genes are TRBV2 and TRBJ1-5; D is undetermined. Trimming pared 4 bases from V and 5 bases from J, leaving 9 bases between. The CDR3 contains 13 residues. Per the germline V gene, CDR1 is SNHLY and CDR2 is FYNNEI.

The CDR3 protein is CASSRTVSYEQYF. CDR3 nucleotides: TGTGCCAGCAGCAGGACGGTCTCCTACGAGCAGTACTTC. V is TRBV27 and J is TRBJ2-7; D ambiguous. Trimming stripped 6 bases from V and 0 bases from J, with 9 bases between. CDR1 is MNHEY and CDR2 is SMNVEV in the germline V gene (reference sequence). The CDR3 contains 13 residues.

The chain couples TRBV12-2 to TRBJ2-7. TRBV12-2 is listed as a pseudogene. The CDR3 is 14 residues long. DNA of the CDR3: TGTGCAAGTCGCTTAGCGCCGTTAACCTACGAGCAGTACGTC. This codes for CASRLAPLTYEQYV.

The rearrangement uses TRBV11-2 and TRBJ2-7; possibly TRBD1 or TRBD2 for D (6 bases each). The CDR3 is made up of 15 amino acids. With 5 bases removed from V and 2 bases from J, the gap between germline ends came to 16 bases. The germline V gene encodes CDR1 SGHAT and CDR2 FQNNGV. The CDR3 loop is CASSEGGSLPYEQYF. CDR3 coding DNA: TGTGCCAGCAGCGAGGGGGGCAGTCTTCCCTACGAGCAGTACTTC.

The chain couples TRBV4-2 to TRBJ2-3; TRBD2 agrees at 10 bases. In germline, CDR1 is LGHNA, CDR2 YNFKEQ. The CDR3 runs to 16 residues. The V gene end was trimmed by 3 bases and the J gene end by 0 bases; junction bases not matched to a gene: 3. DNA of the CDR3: TGTGCCAGCAGCCAGAGAGCGGGGGGGAGCACAGATACGCAGTATTTT. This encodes CASSQRAGGSTDTQYF.

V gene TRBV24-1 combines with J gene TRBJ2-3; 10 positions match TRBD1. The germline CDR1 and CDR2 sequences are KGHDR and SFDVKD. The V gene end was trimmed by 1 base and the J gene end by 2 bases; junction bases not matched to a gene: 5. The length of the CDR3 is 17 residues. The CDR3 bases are TGTGCCACCAGTGATTTTGCCGGGACAGGGGACACAGATACGCAGTATTTT. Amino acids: CATSDFAGTGDTDTQYF.

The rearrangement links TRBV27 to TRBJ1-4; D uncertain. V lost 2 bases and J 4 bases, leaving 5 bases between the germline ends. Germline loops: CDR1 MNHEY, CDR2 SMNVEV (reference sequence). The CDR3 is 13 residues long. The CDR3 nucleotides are TGTGCCAGCAGTTTAACGGGTAATGAAAAACTGTTTTTT. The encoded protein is CASSLTGNEKLFF. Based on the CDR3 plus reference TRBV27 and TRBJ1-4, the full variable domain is EAQVTQNPRYLITVTGKKLTVTCSQNMNHEYMSWYRQDPGLGLRQIYYSMNVEVTDKGDVPEGYKVSRKEKRNFPLILESPSPNQTSLYFCASSLTGNEKLFFGSGTQLSVL.

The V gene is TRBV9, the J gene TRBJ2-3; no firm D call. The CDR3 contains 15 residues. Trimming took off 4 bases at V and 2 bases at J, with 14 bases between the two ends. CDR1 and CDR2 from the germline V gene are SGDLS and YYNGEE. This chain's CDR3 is CASSRRAMPTDTQYF. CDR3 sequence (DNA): TGTGCCAGCAGCCGACGGGCAATGCCCACAGATACGCAGTATTTT.

This CDR3 is CAWSVLAGNEQFF. CDR3 nucleotides: TGTGCCTGGAGTGTACTAGCGGGCAATGAGCAGTTCTTC. V is TRBV30 and J is TRBJ2-1; 9 bases map to TRBD2. V dropped 0 bases and J dropped 6; count of bases not matched to a gene: 0. This CDR3 region has 13 residues. Germline V gene lookup returns CDR1 GTSNPN and CDR2 SVGIG (reference sequence). The full variable domain, in which reference TRBV30 and TRBJ2-1 provide the parts outside the CDR3, is SQTIHQWPATLVQPVGSPLSLECTVEGTSNPNLYWYRQAAGRGLQLLFYSVGIGQISSEVPQNLSASRPQDRQFILSSKKLLLSDSGFYLCAWSVLAGNEQFFGPGTRLTVL.

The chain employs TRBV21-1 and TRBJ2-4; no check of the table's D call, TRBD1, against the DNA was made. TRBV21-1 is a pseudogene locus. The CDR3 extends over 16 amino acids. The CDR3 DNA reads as TGTGCCAGCAGCAAAGCGACAGGGTCAGCCAAAAACATTCAGTACTTC. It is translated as CASSKATGSAKNIQYF.

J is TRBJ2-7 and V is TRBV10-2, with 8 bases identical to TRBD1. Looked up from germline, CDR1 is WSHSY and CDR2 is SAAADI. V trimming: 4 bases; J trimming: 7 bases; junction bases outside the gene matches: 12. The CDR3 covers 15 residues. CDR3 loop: CASSALDRESREQYV. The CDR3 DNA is TGCGCCAGCAGTGCCCTGGACAGGGAATCGAGGGAGCAGTACGTC.

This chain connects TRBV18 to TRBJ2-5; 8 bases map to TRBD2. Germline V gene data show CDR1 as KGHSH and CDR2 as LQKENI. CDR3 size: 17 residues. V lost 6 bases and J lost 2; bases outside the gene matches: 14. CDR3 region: CASSSLAGGFGQETQYF. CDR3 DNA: TGTGCCAGCTCTTCCCTCGCGGGGGGATTTGGTCAAGAGACCCAGTACTTC.

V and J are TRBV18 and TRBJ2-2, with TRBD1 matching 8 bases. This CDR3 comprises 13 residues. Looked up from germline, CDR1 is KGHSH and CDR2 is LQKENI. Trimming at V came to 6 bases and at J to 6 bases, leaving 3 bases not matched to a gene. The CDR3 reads CASSEQGAGELFF. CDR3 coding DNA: TGTGCCAGCTCGGAACAGGGGGCCGGGGAGCTGTTTTTT.

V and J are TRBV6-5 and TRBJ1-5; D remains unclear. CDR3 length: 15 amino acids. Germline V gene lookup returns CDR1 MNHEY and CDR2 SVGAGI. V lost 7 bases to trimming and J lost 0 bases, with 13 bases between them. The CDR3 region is CASILTGYSNQPQHF. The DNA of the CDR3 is TGTGCCAGCATACTGACGGGGTATAGCAATCAGCCCCAGCATTTT.

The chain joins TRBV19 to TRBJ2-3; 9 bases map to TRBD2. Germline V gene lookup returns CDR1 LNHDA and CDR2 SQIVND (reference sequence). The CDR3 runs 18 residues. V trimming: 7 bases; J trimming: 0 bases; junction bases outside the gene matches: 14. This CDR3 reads CASTSRWPSGTSTDTQYF. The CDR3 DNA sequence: TGTGCCAGTACCTCCCGATGGCCTAGCGGGACTAGCACAGATACGCAGTATTTT.

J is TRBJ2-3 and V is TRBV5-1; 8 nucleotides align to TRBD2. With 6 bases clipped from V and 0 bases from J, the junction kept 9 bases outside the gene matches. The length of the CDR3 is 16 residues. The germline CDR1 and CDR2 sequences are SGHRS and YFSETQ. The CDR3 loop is CASMPGRGGSTDTQYF. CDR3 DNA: TGCGCCAGCATGCCCGGCCGGGGGGGTAGCACAGATACGCAGTATTTT.

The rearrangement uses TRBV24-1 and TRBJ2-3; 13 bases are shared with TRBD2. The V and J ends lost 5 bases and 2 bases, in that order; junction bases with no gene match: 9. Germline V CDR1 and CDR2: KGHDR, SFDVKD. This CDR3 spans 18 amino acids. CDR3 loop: CATSALPGTSGDTDTQYF. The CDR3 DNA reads TGTGCCACCAGTGCCCTCCCCGGGACTAGCGGGGACACAGATACGCAGTATTTT.

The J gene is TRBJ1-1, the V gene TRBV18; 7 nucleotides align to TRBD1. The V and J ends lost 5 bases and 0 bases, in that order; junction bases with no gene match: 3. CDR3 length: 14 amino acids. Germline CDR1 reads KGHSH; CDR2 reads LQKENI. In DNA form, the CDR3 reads TGTGCCAGCTCAGAACAGGGGATGAACACTGAAGCTTTCTTT. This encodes CASSEQGMNTEAFF. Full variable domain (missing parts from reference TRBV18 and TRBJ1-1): NAGVMQNPRHLVRRRGQEARLRCSPMKGHSHVYWYRQLPEEGLKFMVYLQKENIIDESGMPKERFSAEFPKEGPSILRIQQVVRGDSAAYFCASSEQGMNTEAFFGQGTRLTVV.

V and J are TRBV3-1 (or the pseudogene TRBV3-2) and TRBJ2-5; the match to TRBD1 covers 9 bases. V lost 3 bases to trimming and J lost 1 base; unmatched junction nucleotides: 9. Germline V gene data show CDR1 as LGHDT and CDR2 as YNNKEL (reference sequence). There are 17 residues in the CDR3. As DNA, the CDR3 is TGTGCCAGCAGCCAGGTGCTCGGGACAGGGATCCAAGAGACCCAGTACTTC. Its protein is CASSQVLGTGIQETQYF.

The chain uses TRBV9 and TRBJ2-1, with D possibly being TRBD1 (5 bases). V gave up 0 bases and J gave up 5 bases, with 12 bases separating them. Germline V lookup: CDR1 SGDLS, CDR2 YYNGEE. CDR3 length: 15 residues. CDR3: CASSVDRTTNNEQFF. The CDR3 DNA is TGTGCCAGCAGCGTAGATAGGACAACCAACAATGAGCAGTTCTTC.

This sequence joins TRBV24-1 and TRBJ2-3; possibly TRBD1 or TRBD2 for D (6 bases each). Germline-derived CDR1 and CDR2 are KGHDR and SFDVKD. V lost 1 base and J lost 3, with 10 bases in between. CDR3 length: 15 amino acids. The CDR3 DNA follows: TGTGCCACCAGTGATTTTACGGGGGCGACAGATACGCAGTATTTT. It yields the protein CATSDFTGATDTQYF.

CDR3 protein: CASSLWDTPYEQYF. The DNA for the CDR3 is TGTGCCAGCAGTTTATGGGACACCCCCTACGAGCAGTACTTC. The rearrangement uses TRBV27 and TRBJ2-7; a weak D match, TRBD1 (6 bases). Germline V lookup: CDR1 MNHEY, CDR2 SMNVEV (reference sequence). V lost 1 base to trimming and J lost 2 bases, with 9 bases between them. The CDR3 has 14 amino acids.

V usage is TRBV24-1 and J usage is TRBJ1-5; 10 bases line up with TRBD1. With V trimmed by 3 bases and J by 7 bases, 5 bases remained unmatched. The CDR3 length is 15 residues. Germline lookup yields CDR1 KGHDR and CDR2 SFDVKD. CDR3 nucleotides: TGTGCCACCAGTGATCCCGGGACAGGGGACCAGCCCCAGCATTTT. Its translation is CATSDPGTGDQPQHF.